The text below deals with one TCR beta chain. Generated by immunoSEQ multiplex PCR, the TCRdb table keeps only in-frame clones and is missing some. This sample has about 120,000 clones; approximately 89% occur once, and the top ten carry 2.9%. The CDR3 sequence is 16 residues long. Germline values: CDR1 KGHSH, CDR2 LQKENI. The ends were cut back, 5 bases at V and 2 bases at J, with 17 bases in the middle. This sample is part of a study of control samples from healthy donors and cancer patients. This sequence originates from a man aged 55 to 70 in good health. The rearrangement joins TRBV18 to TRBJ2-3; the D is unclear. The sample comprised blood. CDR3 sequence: CASSMWVSSPTDTQYF. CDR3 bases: TGTGCCAGCTCAATGTGGGTCTCGTCGCCCACAGATACGCAGTATTTT.